The next 24 T cell receptor beta chains were all read from a single sample in a study of CXCR3-negative and CXCR3-positive naive CD8 T cells. The study made its TRB cDNA libraries by 5' RACE, adding UMI labels. TCRdb re-called the 5' RACE reads and gives one entry per CDR3 protein, without DNA. The sample data list tens of thousands of distinct CDR3 sequences. Sequenced material: memory CD8+ T cells from blood. Every receptor here comes from a human donor in good health. Some clones in this sample may be carry-over from other donors' samples.

The chain carries TRBV29-1 and TRBJ2-1; with no DNA, the TCRdb D assignment of TRBD2 cannot be verified. This CDR3 comprises 13 residues. CDR1 is SQVTM and CDR2 is ANQGSEA in the germline V gene. The chain's CDR3 is CSGKGTSGSEQFF.

This rearrangement joins TRBV28 to TRBJ2-1; TCRdb's D call, TRBD2, is unchecked because there is no DNA. This CDR3 region has 12 residues. CDR1 is MDHEN and CDR2 is SYDVKM in the germline V gene. The CDR3 sequence: CATRTSGAEQFF.

The chain carries TRBV28 and TRBJ2-5; checking the TCRdb D call of TRBD2 is not possible without DNA. The CDR3 is 15 amino acids. Germline CDR1 and CDR2: MDHEN and SYDVKM. CDR3 amino acids: CASSTPSGGGETQYF.

V and J are TRBV12-3 or TRBV12-4 and TRBJ2-4. The length of the CDR3 is 14 residues. The CDR3 loop is CASSRRIAKNIPYF.

The chain combines TRBV28 with TRBJ1-1. The V gene's germline CDR1 is MDHEN and CDR2 SYDVKM. The length of the CDR3 is 13 residues. The CDR3 is CASRFGQATEAFF. Full variable domain (missing parts from reference TRBV28 and TRBJ1-1): DVKVTQSSRYLVKRTGEKVFLECVQDMDHENMFWYRQDPGLGLRLIYFSYDVKMKEKGDIPEGYSVSREKKERFSLILESASTNQTSMYLCASRFGQATEAFFGQGTRLTVV.

The chain is built from TRBV7-8 and TRBJ2-1. Germline CDR1 is SGHVS and CDR2 is FQNEAQ. This CDR3 has 12 amino acids. The CDR3 region is CASSLLINEQFF.

The chain has TRBV27 and TRBJ1-1. The CDR3 covers 14 residues. Germline CDR1 is MNHEY and CDR2 is SMNVEV (reference sequence). The CDR3: CASSFGFMNTEAFF.

The rearrangement links TRBV29-1 to TRBJ2-3; TCRdb's D call of TRBD1 is untestable without DNA. Germline lookup yields CDR1 SQVTM and CDR2 ANQGSEA. The CDR3 contains 14 residues. CDR3 sequence: CSVWGQEDTDTQYF.

The chain has TRBV12-3 or TRBV12-4 and TRBJ1-4; TCRdb names TRBD1, which stays unverified in the absence of DNA. The CDR3 contains 16 residues. Here the CDR3 reads CASSLGDGATNEKLFF.

The chain employs TRBV6-4 and TRBJ2-2. There are 13 residues in the CDR3. CDR1 MRHNA and CDR2 SNTAGT come from the germline V gene. The CDR3 is CASSDPERGELFF.

The chain combines TRBV7-9 with TRBJ1-4; the TCRdb call, TRBD1, lacks DNA for checking. Germline V gives CDR1 SEHNR, CDR2 FQNEAQ (reference sequence). The CDR3 covers 13 residues. CDR3 in amino acids: CASSPKGGFELFF. Complete variable domain (other parts from reference TRBV7-9 and TRBJ1-4): DTGVSQNPRHKITKRGQNVTFRCDPISEHNRLYWYRQTLGQGPEFLTYFQNEAQLEKSRLLSDRFSAERPKGSFSTLEIQRTEQGDSAMYLCASSPKGGFELFFGSGTQLSVL.

The chain carries TRBV6-1 and TRBJ2-7. Germline V lookup: CDR1 MNHNS, CDR2 SASEGT. This CDR3 comprises 15 residues. The CDR3 sequence is CASSEETGSSYEQYF.

The chain links TRBV7-9 to TRBJ2-1; TCRdb outputs TRBD2, but without DNA this stays unchecked. The CDR3 runs 17 residues. CDR1 and CDR2 (germline): SEHNR, FQNEAQ (reference sequence). CDR3 in amino acids: CASSVGALLAGYSEQFF.

CDR3 residues: CSVGVGETQYF. The rearrangement joins TRBV20-1 to TRBJ2-5; as DNA is missing, the TRBD1 call by TCRdb cannot be tested. Per the germline V gene, CDR1 is DFQATT and CDR2 is SNEGSKA (reference sequence). The CDR3 length is 11 residues.

The chain uses TRBV9 and TRBJ2-1; the D call from TCRdb, TRBD2, cannot be confirmed without DNA. The CDR3 runs to 17 residues. Per germline, CDR1 SGDLS and CDR2 YYNGEE. The CDR3 here is CASSVGSGESSYNEQFF. Full variable domain (rest looked up from reference TRBV9 and TRBJ2-1): DSGVTQTPKHLITATGQRVTLRCSPRSGDLSVYWYQQSLDQGLQFLIQYYNGEERAKGNILERFSAQQFPDLHSELNLSSLELGDSALYFCASSVGSGESSYNEQFFGPGTRLTVL.

Frequency places this clonotype as medium-sized (0.01 to 0.1%). This CDR3 reads CASSLSYEQYF. The genes are TRBV7-9 and TRBJ2-7. From germline, CDR1 is SEHNR and CDR2 FQNEAQ (reference sequence). This CDR3 has 11 amino acids.

The V gene is TRBV12-3 or TRBV12-4, the J gene TRBJ2-5; with no DNA, the TCRdb D assignment of TRBD2 cannot be verified. The CDR3 extends over 14 amino acids. The chain's CDR3 is CASSFGGLQETQYF.

V gene TRBV6-6 combines with J gene TRBJ2-1. CDR1 and CDR2 (germline): MNHNY, SVGAGI (reference sequence). The CDR3 length is 12 residues. CDR3 region: CASSYDRGEQFF.

This rearrangement joins TRBV28 to TRBJ1-2; TCRdb's D call, TRBD1, is unchecked because there is no DNA. This CDR3 is 14 amino acids long. CDR1 and CDR2 (germline): MDHEN, SYDVKM. CDR3 sequence: CASSLGIGGYGYTF.

The V gene is TRBV29-1, the J gene TRBJ2-7; TCRdb gives TRBD2 as the D gene, but with no DNA this cannot be confirmed. CDR3 length: 12 residues. CDR1 and CDR2 (germline): SQVTM, ANQGSEA. CDR3 sequence reads: CSVAAGGGEQYF.

The rearrangement joins TRBV12-3 or TRBV12-4 to TRBJ1-2; no DNA is available, so the TRBD1 call from TCRdb remains unchecked. CDR3 length equals 15 residues. The CDR3: CASTRRAEIGYGYTF.

The chain carries TRBV28 and TRBJ2-3. Per germline, CDR1 MDHEN and CDR2 SYDVKM. The CDR3 is made up of 17 amino acids. CDR3 amino acids: CASSFSLAVASTDTQYF.

The chain joins TRBV20-1 to TRBJ2-1; TCRdb picks TRBD1, but there is no DNA to check that call. This CDR3 is built from 16 residues. Per the germline V gene, CDR1 is DFQATT and CDR2 is SNEGSKA (reference sequence). CDR3 amino acids: CSARDFGQGSSNEQFF.

The rearrangement joins TRBV3-1 to TRBJ1-6; lacking DNA, the TRBD1 call made by TCRdb goes unchecked. This CDR3 is built from 17 residues. The germline gives CDR1 LGHDT, CDR2 YNNKEL (reference sequence). CDR3 protein: CASSQGRDSIYNSPLHF.